The entry below gives a single T cell receptor beta chain sequence along with its context. The sample comes from a study of T-cell memory formation after mild COVID-19. TCRdb independently ran MiXCR on the 5' RACE reads; one entry per CDR3 protein. The sample holds 350,000 to 450,000 distinct CDR3 sequences; around 18% are singletons and the top ten take roughly 8%. Sequencing was done on a sample of PBMCs or a T cell subset sorted from them (not recorded which). This clonotype was sampled from an adult woman who had mild COVID-19 (a few samples of this study predate the infection). Cell type and time point are not known.

The CDR3 DNA follows: TGCGCCAGCACCCGGACTAGGCTGGAGACCCAGTACTTC. This gives the protein CASTRTRLETQYF. The chain employs TRBV10-2 and TRBJ2-5; TRBD2 aligns across 7 bases. V dropped 7 bases and J dropped 5; count of bases not matched to a gene: 7. Looked up from germline, CDR1 is WSHSY and CDR2 is SAAADI. The CDR3 sequence is 13 residues long.